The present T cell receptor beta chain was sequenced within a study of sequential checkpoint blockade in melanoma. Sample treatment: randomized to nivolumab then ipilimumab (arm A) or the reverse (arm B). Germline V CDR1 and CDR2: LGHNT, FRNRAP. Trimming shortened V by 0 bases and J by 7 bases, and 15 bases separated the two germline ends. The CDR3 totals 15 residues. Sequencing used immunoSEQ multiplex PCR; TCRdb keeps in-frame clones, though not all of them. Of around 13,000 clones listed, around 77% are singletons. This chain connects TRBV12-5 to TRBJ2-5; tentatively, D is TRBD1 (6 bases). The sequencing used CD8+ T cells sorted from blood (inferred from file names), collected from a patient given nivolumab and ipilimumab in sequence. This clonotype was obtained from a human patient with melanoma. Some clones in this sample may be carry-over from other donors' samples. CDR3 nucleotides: TGTGCTAGTGGTTTGGTACAGCAGGGGCGTTTGACCCAGTACTTC. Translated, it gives CASGLVQQGRLTQYF.